A single sample gave rise to the 27 T cell receptor beta chains below, sequenced in a study of blood T cell repertoires in COVID-19. The protocol was immunoSEQ multiplex PCR, while the TCRdb copy is restricted to in-frame clones and leaves out a portion. Of 470,000 or so clones in the sample, 70% to 90% were seen once. The sample comprised PBMCs or T cells enriched from blood (not recorded which). These receptors all stem from a woman aged 18-35 years with acute COVID-19.

The gene calls are TRBV2 and TRBJ1-2, with unresolved D. CDR3 length: 13 amino acids. The germline gives CDR1 SNHLY, CDR2 FYNNEI. V gave up 6 bases and J gave up 3 bases, with 11 bases separating them. This CDR3 reads CASRFDTDYGYTF. The CDR3 DNA sequence: TGTGCCAGCAGATTCGATACAGACTATGGCTACACCTTC.

The chain recombines TRBV4-3 with TRBJ1-1; D is undetermined. The germline gives CDR1 LGHNA, CDR2 YSLEER. The CDR3 extends over 14 amino acids. The V gene lost 4 bases and the J gene lost 1 base, with 10 bases spanning the gap. CDR3 region: CASSPTSGNTEAFF. For the CDR3, the DNA is TGCGCCAGCAGCCCAACATCAGGGAACACTGAAGCTTTCTTT.

This clone was seen a single time. J is TRBJ2-5 and V is TRBV7-9; possible D gene TRBD2, 6 bases. This CDR3 has 16 residues. V was pared by 0 bases and J by 0 bases, with 11 bases between. The germline V gene encodes CDR1 SEHNR and CDR2 FQNEAQ (reference sequence). CDR3 protein: CASSLAPRDHQETQYF. The CDR3 coding sequence is TGTGCCAGCAGCTTAGCGCCGCGGGACCACCAAGAGACCCAGTACTTC.

V usage is TRBV29-1 and J usage is TRBJ2-3; TRBD2 aligns across 13 bases. Germline loops: CDR1 SQVTM, CDR2 ANQGSEA. V gave up 3 bases and J gave up 6 bases; unmatched junction bases: 18. This CDR3 comprises 19 residues. CDR3 loop: CSVEALTGGLAGPIDTQYF. CDR3 nucleotide sequence: TGCAGCGTTGAGGCCTTGACAGGGGGACTAGCGGGGCCCATTGATACGCAGTATTTT.

The chain employs TRBV29-1 and TRBJ1-5; the D gene is possibly TRBD1 (6 bases). V was pared by 3 bases and J by 1 base, with 10 bases between. The germline V gene has CDR1 SQVTM and CDR2 ANQGSEA. This CDR3 is built from 14 residues. The CDR3 protein is CSVETGTSNQPQHF. DNA of the CDR3: TGCAGCGTTGAGACAGGAACGAGCAATCAGCCCCAGCATTTT.

The chain carries TRBV5-6 and TRBJ1-6; D gene ambiguous. Trimming cost V 8 bases and J 8 bases, with 23 bases left between them. Germline CDR1 and CDR2: SGHDT and YYEEEE. The CDR3 runs 16 residues. The CDR3 DNA reads as TGTGCCAGTAAAAACGGAGGCCCAGGCGCTCATTCACCCCTCCACTTT. Its translation: CASKNGGPGAHSPLHF.

This clone was found once. This chain uses TRBV9 with TRBJ2-1; TRBD2 agrees at 8 bases. From germline, CDR1 is SGDLS and CDR2 YYNGEE. J was trimmed by 2 bases and V by 4 bases; bases with no gene match: 5. The CDR3 contains 15 residues. CDR3 sequence (DNA): TGTGCCAGCAGCCCAGACGGGGGGGCCTACAATGAGCAGTTCTTC. Translation gives CASSPDGGAYNEQFF.

This clone was detected a few times. The rearrangement joins TRBV11-3 to TRBJ2-1; 16 positions agree with TRBD2. Germline CDR1 reads SGHNT; CDR2 reads YENEEA. The CDR3 covers 18 residues. Unmatched junction bases numbered 7, after V lost 5 bases and J lost 3 bases. CDR3: CASSGGTSGRAVYNEQFF. For the CDR3, the DNA is TGTGCCAGCAGCGGGGGGACTAGCGGGAGGGCCGTCTACAATGAGCAGTTCTTC.

The V gene is TRBV7-9, the J gene TRBJ2-2; perhaps TRBD1 as D (5 bases). The germline V and J ends were trimmed by 0 bases and 5 bases, with 13 bases remaining between them. CDR1 is SEHNR and CDR2 is FQNEAQ in the germline V gene (reference sequence). The CDR3 runs 16 residues. This chain's CDR3 is CASSLAIGVETGELFF. As DNA, the CDR3 is TGTGCCAGCAGCTTAGCGATAGGGGTGGAGACCGGGGAGCTGTTTTTT.

The rearrangement joins TRBV3-1 (or the pseudogene TRBV3-2) to TRBJ1-4; D possibly corresponds to TRBD1 (5 bases). Germline loops: CDR1 LGHDT, CDR2 YNNKEL (reference sequence). The CDR3 is 15 amino acids. Trimming pared 1 base from V and 8 bases from J, leaving 14 bases between. CDR3 sequence: CASSQVSRAGEKLFF. CDR3 coding DNA: TGTGCCAGCAGCCAAGTCAGCAGGGCGGGAGAAAAACTGTTTTTT.

The chain employs TRBV30 and TRBJ2-1; 9 nucleotides line up with TRBD1. The germline gives CDR1 GTSNPN, CDR2 SVGIG (reference sequence). V lost 3 bases, J lost 0 bases, and 6 bases stayed unmatched. This CDR3 has 16 amino acids. The CDR3 loop is CAWRRTGVGSYNEQFF. The CDR3 coding sequence is TGTGCCTGGAGGAGGACAGGGGTTGGCTCCTACAATGAGCAGTTCTTC.

The chain has TRBV5-1 and TRBJ2-7, with 8 bases lining up with TRBD1. Germline lookup yields CDR1 SGHRS and CDR2 YFSETQ. The length of the CDR3 is 14 residues. The J segment lost 3 bases and the V segment lost 4 bases, leaving 6 bases of the junction unmatched. The CDR3 sequence is CASSPPGTGYEQYF. The CDR3 DNA is TGCGCCAGCAGCCCACCCGGGACAGGCTACGAGCAGTACTTC.

This clone was detected a few times. CDR3 sequence (DNA): TGCAGAGCTTTTGGGGCCAATGAGCAGTTCTTC. It is translated as CRAFGANEQFF. The chain recombines TRBV20-1 with TRBJ2-1; D perhaps matches TRBD1 (5 bases). This CDR3 has 11 residues. Germline CDR1 and CDR2: DFQATT and SNEGSKA (reference sequence).

The rearrangement links TRBV2 to TRBJ2-1; D gene ambiguous. The CDR3 consists of 13 residues. Trimming pared 6 bases from V and 5 bases from J, leaving 11 bases between. The germline CDR1 and CDR2 sequences are SNHLY and FYNNEI. As DNA, the CDR3 is TGTGCCAGCAGAAAATCGGAGAACAATGAGCAGTTCTTC. It is translated as CASRKSENNEQFF.

This chain connects TRBV29-1 to TRBJ2-2, with 8 bases aligning to TRBD1. V was pared by 8 bases and J by 0 bases, with 20 bases of the junction left unmatched. The CDR3 has 19 amino acids. CDR1 is SQVTM, CDR2 ANQGSEA, per germline. The DNA for the CDR3 is TGCAGCTATACCCCGGGACAGGCGAAACTAAATACGAACACCGGGGAGCTGTTTTTT. This sequence encodes CSYTPGQAKLNTNTGELFF.

V is TRBV5-1 and J is TRBJ2-7, with 7 nucleotides matching TRBD1. The J segment lost 4 bases and the V segment lost 5 bases, leaving 9 bases of the junction unmatched. The CDR3 covers 14 residues. The germline CDR1 and CDR2 sequences are SGHRS and YFSETQ. Here the CDR3 DNA reads TGCGCCAGCAGTAAAACAGGGGTGTTTTACGAGCAGTACTTC. Encoded protein: CASSKTGVFYEQYF.

This clone was counted ten times or more. The V call is TRBV7-9, the J call TRBJ2-1, with no clear D. Germline values: CDR1 SEHNR, CDR2 FQNEAQ (reference sequence). The CDR3 spans 15 residues. V dropped 2 bases and J dropped 9 bases, with 17 bases sitting between them. The DNA for the CDR3 is TGTGCCAGCAGCTTAACCGAGACAAAGGTCGGTGAGCAGTTCTTC. Its protein is CASSLTETKVGEQFF.

Only one count was recorded for this clone. The chain couples TRBV27 to TRBJ2-1; D possibly corresponds to TRBD2 (5 bases). The germline V and J ends were trimmed by 4 bases and 4 bases, with 11 bases remaining between them. The CDR3 consists of 14 residues. The germline V gene has CDR1 MNHEY and CDR2 SMNVEV (reference sequence). The chain's CDR3 is CASSSPAAYNEQFF. The CDR3 coding sequence is TGTGCCAGCAGTTCTCCAGCGGCTTACAATGAGCAGTTCTTC.

CDR3 region: CASSRDYNEQFF. Here the CDR3 DNA reads TGTGCCAGCAGTAGAGATTACAATGAGCAGTTCTTC. The genes are TRBV25-1 and TRBJ2-1, with unresolved D. The CDR3 extends over 12 amino acids. Germline V lookup: CDR1 MGHDK, CDR2 SYGVNS. V dropped 5 bases and J dropped 4 bases, with 6 bases sitting between them.

The chain couples TRBV2 to TRBJ1-5; D remains ambiguous. CDR3 length equals 12 residues. Germline V lookup: CDR1 SNHLY, CDR2 FYNNEI. Trimming left V 4 bases short and J 9 bases short, with 10 bases between. DNA of the CDR3: TGTGCCAGCAGTGCGGGTCTCTGGCCCCAGCATTTT. This encodes CASSAGLWPQHF.

The chain employs TRBV7-9 and TRBJ2-7; 7 bases map to TRBD2. Germline CDR1 SEHNR, CDR2 FQNEAQ (reference sequence). The V gene end was trimmed by 5 bases and the J gene end by 2 bases; junction bases not matched to a gene: 9. The CDR3 contains 15 residues. In nucleotides, the CDR3 is TGTGCCAGCAGCGGGGAGACTAGCTACGCCTACGAGCAGTACTTC. Its translation: CASSGETSYAYEQYF.

This chain connects TRBV5-1 to TRBJ2-1; 13 nucleotides line up with TRBD2. With 4 bases clipped from V and 6 bases from J, the junction kept 7 bases outside the gene matches. Germline V gene lookup returns CDR1 SGHRS and CDR2 YFSETQ. This CDR3 is built from 16 residues. The CDR3 DNA reads as TGCGCCAGCAGCCTTAAGACTAGCGGGAGGACCAATGAGCAGTTCTTC. Translation: CASSLKTSGRTNEQFF.

The chain carries TRBV30 and TRBJ1-1; TRBD1 might be the D (6 bases). V was cut by 7 bases and J by 1 base, with 13 bases left in between. The germline V gene has CDR1 GTSNPN and CDR2 SVGIG (reference sequence). This CDR3 is built from 13 residues. Written as DNA, the CDR3 is TGTGCCTTCACACAGGGATCGAACACTGAAGCTTTCTTT. It specifies CAFTQGSNTEAFF. Together with reference TRBV30 and TRBJ1-1, the CDR3 gives the full variable domain: SQTIHQWPATLVQPVGSPLSLECTVEGTSNPNLYWYRQAAGRGLQLLFYSVGIGQISSEVPQNLSASRPQDRQFILSSKKLLLSDSGFYLCAFTQGSNTEAFFGQGTRLTVV.

This clone was seen a single time. The chain recombines TRBV2 with TRBJ2-7; 11 bases line up with TRBD1. J gave up 7 bases and V 4 bases, and 6 bases lay outside the gene matches. Looked up from germline, CDR1 is SNHLY and CDR2 is FYNNEI. The CDR3 contains 14 residues. Here the CDR3 DNA reads TGTGCCAGCAGTGGGGACAGGGGGTTCGGAGAGCAGTACTTC. Protein product: CASSGDRGFGEQYF.

This chain uses TRBV24-1 with TRBJ2-1; 9 nucleotides match TRBD1. Germline V gene lookup returns CDR1 KGHDR and CDR2 SFDVKD. The CDR3 length is 15 residues. V was clipped by 4 bases and J by 6 bases; unmatched bases: 6. In nucleotides, the CDR3 is TGTGCCACCAGTGAGGGGACAGGGAACTCCAATGAGCAGTTCTTC. As protein: CATSEGTGNSNEQFF.

This chain connects TRBV27 to TRBJ1-3; 8 nucleotides align to TRBD1. Trimming took 5 bases from V and 4 from J; bases not matched to a gene: 7. CDR1 and CDR2 (germline): MNHEY, SMNVEV (reference sequence). The CDR3 sequence is 15 residues long. In DNA form, the CDR3 reads TGTGCCAGCAGTCTAGACAGGGGAGGGGGAAACACCATATATTTT. Protein sequence: CASSLDRGGGNTIYF.

The rearrangement joins TRBV28 to TRBJ2-7; D remains unclear. V was trimmed by 4 bases and J by 0 bases, leaving 4 bases between them. Germline loops: CDR1 MDHEN, CDR2 SYDVKM. This CDR3 has 12 residues. The CDR3 sequence: CASSSSSYEQYF. CDR3 nucleotide sequence: TGTGCCAGCAGTTCCAGCTCCTACGAGCAGTACTTC.